This entry describes one T cell receptor beta chain. Other DNA variants within this sample encode the same CDR3. V was trimmed by 2 bases and J by 4 bases, leaving 8 bases between them. CDR3 length: 13 amino acids. Germline V CDR1 and CDR2: MDHEN, SYDVKM. This entry belongs to a study of T cell responses to AZD1222 COVID-19 vaccine. Generated by immunoSEQ multiplex PCR, the TCRdb table keeps only in-frame clones and is missing some. The sample comprises 130,000 to 150,000 clones, around nine tenths of which are singletons, and roughly 5% rests with the top ten. V is TRBV28 and J is TRBJ1-2, with D hard to call. This sequence was found in an adult in good health. The input for sequencing was peripheral blood, taken on day 0 of AZD1222 vaccination. CDR3 nucleotides: TGTGCCAGCAGTTTAGCCGGAAGCTATGGCTACACCTTC. It encodes CASSLAGSYGYTF.